These 2 T cell receptor beta chains came from one sample sequenced in a study of blood T cell repertoires in COVID-19. Measured with immunoSEQ multiplex PCR; TCRdb has only the in-frame clones, and not every one. The data hold approximately 190,000 clones, with approximately 80% observed a single time. Sequencing was carried out using peripheral blood. These receptors all come from a man in his sixties with acute or convalescent COVID-19.

The V gene is TRBV6-1, the J gene TRBJ1-2; the D gene is possibly TRBD1 (6 bases). V shed 1 base and J shed 4 bases, with 10 bases lying between them. The germline V gene has CDR1 MNHNS and CDR2 SASEGT. CDR3 length equals 14 residues. CDR3 in amino acids: CASSEVRGTYGYTF. The CDR3 nucleotides read TGTGCCAGCAGTGAAGTCAGGGGCACCTATGGCTACACCTTC.

The V call is TRBV6-5, the J call TRBJ2-1, with TRBD2 identical over 8 bases. In germline, CDR1 is MNHEY, CDR2 SVGAGI. CDR3 length: 14 residues. V shed 6 bases and J 3 bases; nucleotides not matched to a gene: 4. The CDR3 loop reads CASRASGYYNEQFF. The CDR3 DNA reads as TGTGCCAGCAGGGCTAGCGGGTACTACAATGAGCAGTTCTTC.